The rows below give T cell receptor beta chains drawn from one sample of a study of regulatory T cells in long-lasting Graves disease. TCRdb redid the calling of the multiplex PCR reads with MiXCR, one entry per CDR3 protein. Of some 370,000 distinct CDR3 sequences in the sample, approximately 10% were seen once. The same specimen was also included in a second study, on T cells in Graves' hyperthyroidism and ophthalmopathy.

The sequenced sample was peripheral blood mononuclear cells (PBMCs), obtained at new diagnosis, from a patient treated with antithyroid drugs. These receptors came from a woman younger than 35 with Graves disease. Both conserved end residues are part of each CDR3. Fields, in order: J gene, clone size, V gene, D gene, CDR3 protein, CDR3 DNA. The D gene is left open where the match is weak. Some rows have no size entry. The others give once, few or many, or a class for an expanded clone.

>TRBJ2-1|.|TRBV2|TRBD2
CASRSAGTSGEQFF
TGTGCCAGCAGGAGTGCCGGGACTAGCGGAGAGCAGTTCTTC
>TRBJ2-5|many|TRBV27|.
CASSEVEGRETQYF
TGTGCCAGCAGCGAGGTGGAGGGGAGAGAGACCCAGTACTTC
>TRBJ1-2|many|TRBV19|.
CASSPQGPNYGYTF
TGTGCCAGTAGCCCCCAGGGACCCAACTATGGCTACACCTTC
>TRBJ2-1|.|TRBV7-3|.
CASSLGHNEQFF
TGTGCCAGCAGCTTAGGTCACAATGAGCAGTTCTTC
>TRBJ1-1|few|TRBV7-9|TRBD1
CASSPAGQRNTEAFF
TGTGCCAGCAGCCCAGCGGGACAGAGGAACACTGAAGCTTTCTTT
>TRBJ2-1|few|TRBV7-2|.
CASSSQRLLKARSRQNEQFF
TGTGCCAGCAGCTCACAGCGACTCTTGAAAGCGAGGTCGAGACAAAATGAGCAGTTCTTC
>TRBJ1-2|many|TRBV28|TRBD1
CATMTGKDYGYTF
TGTGCCACCATGACAGGGAAGGACTATGGCTACACCTTC
>TRBJ2-3|many|TRBV7-6|TRBD2
CASTEAGEPTDTQYF
TGTGCCAGCACCGAAGCGGGGGAACCCACAGATACGCAGTATTTT
>TRBJ1-3|many|TRBV12-3/TRBV12-4|.
CASRTLNFGKSSGNTIYF
TGTGCCAGCAGGACCCTTAACTTTGGGAAATCTTCTGGAAACACCATATATTTT
>TRBJ1-5|many|TRBV10-3|.
CAISESEPNQPQHF
TGTGCCATCAGTGAGTCGGAGCCGAATCAGCCCCAGCATTTT
>TRBJ2-2|few|TRBV4-2|TRBD1
CASSPLRTGEAGELFF
TGTGCCAGCAGCCCACTCCGGACAGGGGAAGCCGGGGAGCTGTTTTTT
>TRBJ2-2|many|TRBV12-3/TRBV12-4|.
CASSSQGLNTGELFF
TGTGCCAGCAGTTCCCAGGGCCTGAACACCGGGGAGCTGTTTTTT
>TRBJ1-4|few|TRBV4-3|.
CASSQDPRVRGEKLFF
TGCGCCAGCAGCCAAGATCCCAGGGTTAGGGGTGAAAAACTGTTTTTT
>TRBJ2-3|.|TRBV10-1|.
CASSDEWYTDTQYF
TGCGCCAGCAGTGACGAATGGTACACAGATACGCAGTATTTT
>TRBJ1-2|many|TRBV20-1|.
CSARDDTVANYGYTF
TGCAGTGCTAGAGATGATACTGTAGCTAACTATGGCTACACCTTC
>TRBJ1-1|many|TRBV6-2/TRBV6-3|TRBD1
CASSYPGQEDTEAFF
TGTGCCAGCAGTTACCCGGGACAGGAGGACACTGAAGCTTTCTTT
>TRBJ2-3|.|TRBV28|.
CASRRDFPDTQYF
TGTGCCAGCAGGCGGGATTTCCCAGATACGCAGTATTTT
>TRBJ2-4|.|TRBV7-9|.
CASSLTDLGLAKNIQYF
TGTGCCAGCAGCTTAACCGACCTAGGTTTAGCCAAAAACATTCAGTACTTC
>TRBJ2-7|.|TRBV4-3|.
CASSQVSSHLSYEQYF
TGCGCCAGCAGCCAAGTTTCCTCCCACCTCTCCTACGAGCAGTACTTC
>TRBJ2-4|many|TRBV20-1|.
CSARPNYGRQAIKNIQYF
TGCAGTGCAAGACCTAACTATGGCAGGCAGGCTATCAAAAACATTCAGTACTTC
>TRBJ2-5|many|TRBV28|TRBD2
CASSSLEGLAWETQYF
TGTGCCAGCAGTTCTCTCGAAGGACTAGCCTGGGAGACCCAGTACTTC
>TRBJ1-5|once|TRBV20-1|.
CREGGRRQPQHF
TGCAGGGAGGGGGGGCGTCGACAGCCCCAGCATTTT
>TRBJ2-7|few|TRBV29-1|TRBD2
CSVRLAFTYEQYF
TGCAGCGTCCGACTAGCGTTCACCTACGAGCAGTACTTC
>TRBJ1-3|few|TRBV5-5|.
CASSPAGGVFSGNTIYF
TGTGCCAGCAGCCCCGCGGGCGGGGTATTCTCTGGAAACACCATATATTTT
>TRBJ1-4|many|TRBV27|.
CASSPWARAGEKLFF
TGTGCCAGCAGTCCCTGGGCCAGGGCGGGGGAAAAACTGTTTTTT
>TRBJ2-1|few|TRBV7-8|TRBD2
CASTRGGGSSYNEQFF
TGTGCCAGCACCCGCGGGGGAGGGAGCTCCTACAATGAGCAGTTCTTC
>TRBJ1-5|few|TRBV5-5|.
CASSFERDYNQPQHF
TGTGCCAGCAGCTTTGAAAGGGACTACAATCAGCCCCAGCATTTT
>TRBJ1-1|.|TRBV4-2|.
CASSPRDTRAGTEAFF
TGTGCCAGCAGCCCCCGCGATACCCGGGCGGGCACTGAAGCTTTCTTT
>TRBJ1-2|few|TRBV6-2/TRBV6-3|TRBD1
CASSYPTGSGYTF
TGTGCCAGCAGTTACCCGACAGGGAGTGGCTACACCTTC
>TRBJ2-7|many|TRBV11-2|TRBD1
CASSLLFIGQASYEQYF
TGTGCCAGCAGCTTATTGTTTATAGGACAGGCCTCCTACGAGCAGTACTTC
>TRBJ1-5|many|TRBV20-1|.
CSARRFGADSNQPQHF
TGCAGTGCTAGGAGGTTCGGAGCAGATAGCAATCAGCCCCAGCATTTT
>TRBJ1-1|many|TRBV12-3/TRBV12-4|.
CASSLARGVEGSNTEAFF
TGTGCCAGCAGTTTGGCCCGAGGGGTTGAGGGGTCTAACACTGAAGCTTTCTTT
>TRBJ2-1|.|TRBV20-1|.
CSAITGGVYNEQFF
TGCAGTGCTATCACAGGGGGGGTATACAATGAGCAGTTCTTC
>TRBJ2-1|few|TRBV20-1|.
CSARDPSGPYNEQFF
TGCAGTGCTAGAGATCCGTCCGGGCCCTACAATGAGCAGTTCTTC
>TRBJ1-4|many|TRBV18|.
CASQAGSNEKLFF
TGTGCCAGCCAGGCAGGGTCTAATGAAAAACTGTTTTTT
>TRBJ2-7|many|TRBV27|.
CASSPLTTQGPSSYEQYF
TGTGCCAGCAGTCCCCTAACCACACAGGGCCCTAGCTCCTACGAGCAGTACTTC
>TRBJ2-7|many|TRBV11-3|TRBD2
CASSFRPAGVVEQYF
TGTGCCAGCAGCTTTCGGCCGGCGGGAGTTGTGGAGCAGTACTTC
>TRBJ2-5|many|TRBV20-1|.
CSAPHAWGSPETQYF
TGCAGTGCTCCACACGCTTGGGGGAGCCCAGAGACCCAGTACTTC
>TRBJ2-7|many|TRBV6-5|.
CASSYDAPYEQYF
TGTGCCAGCAGTTACGACGCCCCCTACGAGCAGTACTTC
>TRBJ2-1|many|TRBV28|TRBD1
CASTLRPGGYNEQFF
TGTGCCAGCACCCTGAGGCCAGGGGGCTACAATGAGCAGTTCTTC
>TRBJ1-3|.|TRBV6-1|.
CASRGVGSDTIYF
TGTGCCAGCCGTGGGGTAGGGAGTGACACCATATATTTT
>TRBJ2-1|.|TRBV3-2|.
CASSPWTSGGLAYNEQFF
TGTGCCAGCAGCCCTTGGACTAGCGGGGGGTTAGCCTACAATGAGCAGTTCTTC
>TRBJ2-5|.|TRBV7-9|.
CASSPNSHQRETQYF
TGTGCCAGCAGCCCTAACTCTCACCAGAGAGAGACCCAGTACTTC
>TRBJ1-2|many|TRBV20-1|.
CSASDPHGGRNRVKDYGYTF
TGCAGTGCCAGTGACCCACACGGGGGGCGCAATCGTGTCAAAGACTATGGCTACACCTTC
>TRBJ2-7|.|TRBV6-2/TRBV6-3|TRBD1
CANMQGAGEQYF
TGTGCCAACATGCAGGGGGCAGGTGAGCAGTACTTC
>TRBJ2-1|many|TRBV20-1|.
CSARGTQGYINEQFF
TGCAGTGCTAGAGGGACGCAGGGTTATATTAATGAGCAGTTCTTC
>TRBJ2-1|.|TRBV7-9|.
CASSLGHSGQTNEQFF
TGTGCCAGCAGCTTAGGACACTCGGGGCAGACCAATGAGCAGTTCTTC
>TRBJ1-2|many|TRBV30|.
CAWNWVDGYTF
TGTGCCTGGAATTGGGTCGATGGCTACACCTTC
>TRBJ1-1|.|TRBV14|.
CASSQWGRVNTEAFF
TGTGCCAGCAGCCAATGGGGTCGGGTCAACACTGAAGCTTTCTTT
>TRBJ1-5|many|TRBV19|TRBD1
CASSTTGQPQHF
TGTGCCAGCTCCACGACAGGGCAGCCCCAGCATTTT
>TRBJ1-1|many|TRBV28|.
CASRPQTGRAYYTEAFF
TGTGCCAGCAGACCACAAACAGGCCGGGCTTATTACACTGAAGCTTTCTTT
>TRBJ2-6|.|TRBV7-8|.
CASSLGRRAYSGANVLTF
TGTGCCAGCAGCTTAGGACGCAGGGCTTACTCTGGGGCCAACGTCCTGACTTTC
>TRBJ2-2|many|TRBV6-1|.
CASTLGRGTGELFF
TGTGCCAGCACCCTGGGCCGGGGCACCGGGGAGCTGTTTTTT
>TRBJ2-1|once|TRBV6-5|TRBD1
CASSTGTVSVYNEQFF
TGTGCCAGCAGTACTGGGACAGTGAGCGTCTACAATGAGCAGTTCTTC
>TRBJ2-7|many|TRBV11-2|.
CASTSPIRQAYEQYF
TGTGCCAGCACCTCGCCCATCCGACAGGCCTACGAGCAGTACTTC
>TRBJ2-1|few|TRBV20-1|TRBD2
CSASTPSGRTYNEQFF
TGCAGTGCTAGTACCCCTAGCGGGAGGACCTACAATGAGCAGTTCTTC
>TRBJ2-1|many|TRBV11-2|.
CASSLDPGLVEQFF
TGTGCCAGCAGCTTAGATCCGGGGTTGGTGGAGCAGTTCTTC
>TRBJ1-1|many|TRBV6-9|.
CASSYPGAKGEAFF
TGTGCCAGCAGTTATCCCGGGGCCAAAGGCGAAGCTTTCTTT
>TRBJ2-1|many|TRBV19|TRBD2
CASSIWASGGYNEQFF
TGTGCCAGTAGTATATGGGCTAGCGGGGGGTACAATGAGCAGTTCTTC
>TRBJ2-1|many|TRBV5-1|TRBD1
CASSSIGTGMYNEQFF
TGCGCCAGCAGCTCTATTGGGACAGGGATGTACAATGAGCAGTTCTTC